This T cell receptor (beta chain) was profiled in a study of cytomegalovirus exposure and HLA in healthy donors. Study background: T cells numbering around 180 million yielded some 100 million unique TCR beta sequences in an earlier analysis. Study conclusions and caveats: Testing in vitro showed a few CMV-associated chains specific for CMV antigens.

This CDR3 spans 16 amino acids. V lost 5 bases, J lost 1 base, and 17 bases lay in between. The germline V gene has CDR1 LNHDA and CDR2 SQIVND (reference sequence). In regard to this clone: Antigen specificity is unknown.

This PCR relied on a set of 60 Vbeta primers and 13 Jbeta primers. The table came from immunoSEQ multiplex PCR; TCRdb's copy has only in-frame clones and leaves some out. The table has about 140,000 clones, 70% to 75% seen once. The sample taken for sequencing was PBMCs. This TCR was recovered from a woman aged 40 to 55 in good health and CMV-seronegative. The chain employs TRBV19 and TRBJ2-5; weak D call: TRBD2 (7 bases). CDR3 nucleotides: TGTGCCAGTAGTGTAATAACAGGGACTATCCAAGAGACCCAGTACTTC. Protein: CASSVITGTIQETQYF.